This T cell receptor beta chain was found in a study of T-cell reconstitution after alpha-beta-depleted transplantation in children. Findings and limits, study-wide: Alpha-beta T cells present about two months after transplant were reported to originate from several hundred expanded graft clones. Where some patients showed high TCRbeta diversity at day 60, it came from recipient T cells and thymic progenitors that had survived. When one year had passed after transplant, most T-cell counts and diversity came from newly produced T cells.

This clonotype occurred a few times. Its antigen remains unidentified. The V end lost 1 base, the J end lost 4 bases, and 8 bases lay between the germline ends. Germline assignment: CDR1 SGHAT and CDR2 FQNNGV. CDR3 length: 13 amino acids. Unique molecular identifiers were used in preparing the TCRbeta library. TCRdb passed the PCR reads through MiXCR, listing each CDR3 protein once. The data hold around 500,000 distinct CDR3 sequences, with under 30% observed a single time. The rearrangement links TRBV11-2 to TRBJ2-7; D may be TRBD2 (6 bases). The sample in question was PBMCs, mostly from graft donor cells, obtained 360 days after TCRalphabeta/CD19-depleted stem cell transplant. This sequence originates from a boy less than two years old who had a stem cell transplant for acute myeloid leukemia, so the T cells may come from the graft donor. CDR3 in DNA: TGTGCCAGCAGCTTAGGCGGGGAGTACGAGCAGTACGTC. Translating it yields CASSLGGEYEQYV.